This TCR beta chain comes out of a study of OX40 agonist ivuxolimab in advanced cancers. Notes on the research overall: Ivuxolimab was an agonistic, fully human IgG2 monoclonal antibody directed against OX40 (CD134), a costimulatory receptor. Intravenous ivuxolimab was administered to patients every 2 weeks at six dose levels: 0.01, 0.1, 0.3, 1.5, 3 and 10 mg/kg. Of the approximately 54 dose-escalation patients, hepatocellular carcinoma was present in approximately 20, melanoma in some 15, renal cell carcinoma in 9 and head and neck cancer in 9. The dose-escalation cohort was roughly 83% male with a mean age of about 65 years, ranging from 23 to 79. Patients were allowed to have had prior anti-PD-1, anti-PD-L1 or anti-CTLA-4 therapy, and 30% to 40% of the dose-escalation patients had previously received checkpoint inhibitors. Partial responses occurred in three dose-escalation patients: two with cutaneous melanoma and one with hepatocellular carcinoma. Peripheral TCRbeta sequencing was intended to test whether TCR sequence diversity was altered and clonal T-cell expansion was caused by ivuxolimab. The monotherapy dose-escalation portion (N of about 50 patients) of the phase I ivuxolimab trial is reported in the paper.

Per the germline V gene, SGHAT is the CDR1 and FQNNGV is the CDR2. The CDR3 contains 13 residues, cysteine and phenylalanine counted. Just the 39-base CDR3 DNA is kept, in frame starting at base 1. V and J are truncated by 1 base and 8 bases respectively, leaving an intervening sequence of 9 bases. Genomic DNA was extracted from sorted cells for sequencing of the TCRbeta CDR3 region. TCRbeta CDR3 regions were sequenced using the immunoSEQ Assay. Not all clones reach the TCRdb copy of this immuneACCESS table, which keeps in-frame sequences only. Checked studies attribute under half of the gap to unresolved V genes and leave the rest unexplained. The table for this sample lists 40,000 or so clones; around 90% of them were counted only once. The top ten hold 9.5% to 15% of the sample. Note on this clone: Its antigen target is currently unknown. Per-nucleotide qualities are absent, and no much larger clonotype sits a single base away.

Here is what the overall study found, with its caveats: In the 0.1-3.0 mg/kg groups, partial responders had among the lowest normalized peripheral clonal expansion, particularly in CD8+ T cells. The antigen specificity of the clonally expanded peripheral T cells was not determined. At doses of 0.1 to 3.0 mg/kg, clonal expansion of both CD4+ and CD8+ T cells in blood was seen between baseline and week 6. After ivuxolimab, more expanded clones were found on average in CD8+ T cells than in CD4+ T cells. Low levels of normalized T-cell clonal expansion were also seen in some patients who did not respond.

Patients with autoimmune disease history or receiving systemic immunosuppression were excluded from the trial. Peripheral blood for TCR sequencing was drawn from every dose cohort at baseline, at cycle 4 day 1 and at cycle 7 day 1. Samples were obtained from an open-label, multicenter, first-in-human phase I dose-escalation trial of ivuxolimab. The trial enrolled adults with locally advanced or metastatic head and neck squamous cell, hepatocellular, melanoma or renal cell carcinoma. Before TCR sequencing, CD4+ T cells and CD8+ T cells from peripheral blood were sorted into separate populations. Rearrangement joined TRBV11-2 to TRBJ2-1, with TRBD2 perhaps the D gene, on 5 matching bases. This receptor was identified in an adult with an advanced solid tumor such as melanoma, head and neck, liver or kidney cancer. The material sequenced was CD4+ or CD8+ T cells sorted from blood, taken in a trial of the OX40 agonist ivuxolimab. For the CDR3, the sequence is CASSLGGSHEQFF. The nucleotides read TGTGCCAGCAGCTTAGGCGGGTCACATGAGCAGTTCTTC.